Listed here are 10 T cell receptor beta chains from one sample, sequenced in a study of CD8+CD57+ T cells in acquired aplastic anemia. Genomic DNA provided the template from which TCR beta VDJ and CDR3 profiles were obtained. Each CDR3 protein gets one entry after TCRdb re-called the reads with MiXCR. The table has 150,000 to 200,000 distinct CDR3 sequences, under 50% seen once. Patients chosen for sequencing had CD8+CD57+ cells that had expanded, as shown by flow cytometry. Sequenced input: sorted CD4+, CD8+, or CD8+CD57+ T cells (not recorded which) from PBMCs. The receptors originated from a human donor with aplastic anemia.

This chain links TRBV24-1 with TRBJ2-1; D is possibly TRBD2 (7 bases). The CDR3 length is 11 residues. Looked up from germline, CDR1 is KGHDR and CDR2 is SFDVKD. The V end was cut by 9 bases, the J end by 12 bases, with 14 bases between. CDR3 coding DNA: TGTGCCACCGGGGGGGCCGGTGGGCAGTTCTTC. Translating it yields CATGGAGGQFF.

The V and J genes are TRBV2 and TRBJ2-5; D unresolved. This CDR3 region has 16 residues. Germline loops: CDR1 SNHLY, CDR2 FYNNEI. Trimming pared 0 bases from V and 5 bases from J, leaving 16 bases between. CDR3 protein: CASSEAQTSSRETQYF. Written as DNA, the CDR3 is TGTGCCAGCAGTGAAGCCCAGACAAGTAGTCGGGAGACCCAGTACTTC.

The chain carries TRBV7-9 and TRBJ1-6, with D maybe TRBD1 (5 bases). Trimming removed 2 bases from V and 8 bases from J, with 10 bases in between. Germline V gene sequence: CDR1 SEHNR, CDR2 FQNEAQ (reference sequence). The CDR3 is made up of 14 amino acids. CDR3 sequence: CASSLQGVDSPLHF. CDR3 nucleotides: TGTGCCAGCAGCTTACAGGGAGTTGATTCACCCCTCCACTTT.

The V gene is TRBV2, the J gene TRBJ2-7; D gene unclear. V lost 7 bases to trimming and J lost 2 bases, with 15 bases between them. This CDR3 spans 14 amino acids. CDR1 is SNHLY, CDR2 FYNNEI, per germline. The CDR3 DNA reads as TGTGCCAGCAAGGAACGATCGGGCCCCTACGAGCAGTACTTC. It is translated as CASKERSGPYEQYF.

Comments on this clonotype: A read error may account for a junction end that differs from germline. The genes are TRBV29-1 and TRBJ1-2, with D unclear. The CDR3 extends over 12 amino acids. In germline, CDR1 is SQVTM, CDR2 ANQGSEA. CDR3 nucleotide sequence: TGCAGCGTTGCTCCGATGGAGGATGGCTGCACCTTC. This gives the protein CSVAPMEDGCTF.

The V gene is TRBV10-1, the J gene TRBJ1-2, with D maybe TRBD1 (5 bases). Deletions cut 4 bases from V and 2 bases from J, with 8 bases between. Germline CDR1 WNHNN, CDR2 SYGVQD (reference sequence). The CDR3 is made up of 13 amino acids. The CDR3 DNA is TGCGCCAGCAGTGGTGGGACCAACTATGGCTACACCTTC. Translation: CASSGGTNYGYTF.

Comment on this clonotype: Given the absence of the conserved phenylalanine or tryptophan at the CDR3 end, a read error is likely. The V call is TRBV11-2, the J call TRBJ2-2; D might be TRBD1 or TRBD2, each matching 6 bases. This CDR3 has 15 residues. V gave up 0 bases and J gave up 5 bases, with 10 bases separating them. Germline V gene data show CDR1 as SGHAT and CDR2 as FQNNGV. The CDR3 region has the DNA TGTGCCAGCAGCTTAGAGTCGGGGGCGACCGGGGAGCTGTTTCTT. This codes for CASSLESGATGELFL.

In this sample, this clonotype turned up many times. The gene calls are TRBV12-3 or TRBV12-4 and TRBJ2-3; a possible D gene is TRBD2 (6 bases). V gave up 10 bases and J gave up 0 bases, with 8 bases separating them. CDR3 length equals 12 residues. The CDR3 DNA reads TGTGCCACGCGGGGAAGCACAGATACGCAGTATTTT. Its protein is CATRGSTDTQYF.

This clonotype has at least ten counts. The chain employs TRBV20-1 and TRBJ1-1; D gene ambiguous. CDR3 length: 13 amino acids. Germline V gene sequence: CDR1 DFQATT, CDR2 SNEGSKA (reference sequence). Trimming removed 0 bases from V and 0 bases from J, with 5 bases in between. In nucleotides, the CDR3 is TGCAGTGCTAGAGATATCGTGAACACTGAAGCTTTCTTT. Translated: CSARDIVNTEAFF.

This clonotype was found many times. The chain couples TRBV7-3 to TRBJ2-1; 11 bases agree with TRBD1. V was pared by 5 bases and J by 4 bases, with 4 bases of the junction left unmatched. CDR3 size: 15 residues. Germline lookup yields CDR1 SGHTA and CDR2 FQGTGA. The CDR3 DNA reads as TGTGCCAGCAGCGCCGGGACAGGGGGATACAATGAGCAGTTCTTC. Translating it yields CASSAGTGGYNEQFF.